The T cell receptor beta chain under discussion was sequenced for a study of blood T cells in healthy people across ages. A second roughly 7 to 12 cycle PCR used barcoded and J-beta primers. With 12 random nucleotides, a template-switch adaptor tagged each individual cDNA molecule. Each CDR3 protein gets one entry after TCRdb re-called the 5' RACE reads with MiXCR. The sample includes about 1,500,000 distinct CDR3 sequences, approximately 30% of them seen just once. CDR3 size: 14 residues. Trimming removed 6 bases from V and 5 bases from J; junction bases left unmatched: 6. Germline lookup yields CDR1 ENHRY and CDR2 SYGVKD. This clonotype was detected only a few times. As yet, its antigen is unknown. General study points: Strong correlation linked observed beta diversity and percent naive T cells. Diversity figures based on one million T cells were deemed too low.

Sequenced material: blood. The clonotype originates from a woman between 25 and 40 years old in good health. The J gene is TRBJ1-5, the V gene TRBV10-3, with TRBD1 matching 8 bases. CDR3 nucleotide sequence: TGTGCCATCAGGGGACAGGCGGAGGATCAGCCCCAGCATTTT. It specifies CAIRGQAEDQPQHF.